This T cell receptor beta chain was sequenced in a study of blood T cells in healthy people across ages. Then a second PCR, running roughly 7 to 11 cycles, was carried out with a sample-barcoded 5' primer and a J-beta primer mix. TCRdb processed the 5' RACE reads anew with MiXCR; each CDR3 protein has one entry. The profile shows 1.5 million to 2 million distinct CDR3 sequences, roughly 27% of them singletons. For every donor, a draw yielded around 10 milliliters of peripheral blood. The CDR3 totals 19 residues. V gave up 5 bases and J gave up 1 base, with 23 bases separating them. Germline loops: CDR1 SGHVS, CDR2 FQNEAQ.

The sequence came from a woman in her twenties or thirties in good health. This rearrangement joins TRBV7-8 to TRBJ1-4, with TRBD1 as a possible D gene (5 bases). Sequencing used blood. The DNA of the CDR3 is TGTGCCAGCAGCCCCCTTCGGGTTTCGCAGGGAGGAACTAATGAAAAACTGTTTTTT. It yields the protein CASSPLRVSQGGTNEKLFF. The whole variable domain, filled in from reference TRBV7-8 and TRBJ1-4, reads GAGVSQSPRYKVAKRGQDVALRCDPISGHVSLFWYQQALGQGPEFLTYFQNEAQLDKSGLPSDRFFAERPEGSVSTLKIQRTQQEDSAVYLCASSPLRVSQGGTNEKLFFGSGTQLSVL.